This T cell receptor (beta chain) was recovered during a study of blood T cell repertoires in COVID-19. Study background: COVID-19 samples collected from the United States, Italy and Spain covered acute and convalescent phases. T cells, B-cell-depleted T cells, or PBMCs supplied cDNA or gDNA.

Seattle patients were enrolled during active infection and followed longitudinally. The length of the CDR3 is 13 residues. Looked up from germline, CDR1 is PRHDT and CDR2 is FYEKMQ (reference sequence). V dropped 4 bases and J dropped 6 bases, with 13 bases sitting between them. Source study methods: Amplifying reference gene primers gave estimates of nucleated cell counts. Here immunoSEQ multiplex PCR was the method, and the copy in TCRdb shows in-frame clones only, minus some. That table supplies the V and J calls and clone size; D and trimming were determined from the DNA. The data show 250,000 to 350,000 clones, approximately 92% seen once.

The J gene is TRBJ2-7, the V gene TRBV13; maybe TRBD2 (5 bases). The sequence was collected from a woman aged 25 to 39 with COVID-19, enrolled during active disease. Sequences were obtained from peripheral blood. The DNA of the CDR3 is TGTGCCAGCAGCTCCACCTTTGGGAGCGAGCAGTACTTC. It yields the protein CASSSTFGSEQYF.